This T cell receptor (beta chain) was captured in a study of OX40 agonist ivuxolimab in advanced cancers. Details on this clone: As yet, its antigen is unknown.

Study-level results: Compared with others, partial responders at 0.1-3.0 mg/kg displayed clonal expansion among the lowest.

The CDR3 contains 15 residues. V lost 6 bases and J lost 0; bases outside the gene matches: 4. Germline lookup yields CDR1 LNHDA and CDR2 SQIVND (reference sequence). Sequenced by immunoSEQ multiplex PCR; TCRdb stores in-frame clones only, minus some. The sample lists roughly 100,000 clones, roughly 90% occurring once. The sample was CD4+ or CD8+ T cells sorted from blood, taken in a trial of the OX40 agonist ivuxolimab. The sequence came from an adult with an advanced solid tumor such as melanoma, head and neck, liver or kidney cancer. The rearrangement uses TRBV19 and TRBJ1-5; TRBD1 matches 8 bases. In DNA, the CDR3 is TGTGCCAGTAGCCGACAGGGGTATAGCAATCAGCCCCAGCATTTT. Translation: CASSRQGYSNQPQHF. The whole variable domain, remainder taken from reference TRBV19 and TRBJ1-5, is DGGITQSPKYLFRKEGQNVTLSCEQNLNHDAMYWYRQDPGQGLRLIYYSQIVNDFQKGDIAEGYSVSREKKESFPLTVTSAQKNPTAFYLCASSRQGYSNQPQHFGDGTRLSIL.